This T cell receptor beta chain derives from a study of T cells in Graves' hyperthyroidism and ophthalmopathy. CDR1 and CDR2 (germline): SGHDT, YYEEEE. Trimming took off 4 bases at V and 0 bases at J, with 11 bases between the two ends. The CDR3 totals 15 residues. The authors took PBMCs from 8 to 10 ml fresh peripheral blood. RNA transcripts were the template for amplifying TCR beta CDR3 regions. The study used the HTBI primer set for a first-round RT-PCR of the TCR CDR3. TCRdb reprocessed the multiplex PCR reads with MiXCR, giving one entry per CDR3 protein. The sample records approximately 640,000 distinct CDR3 sequences, 15% to 20% being singletons.

Sequencing used blood. The chain carries TRBV5-6 and TRBJ1-3, with D maybe TRBD1 (6 bases). The source is a woman in her twenties or thirties with Graves' hyperthyroidism. For the CDR3, the DNA is TGTGCCAGCAGCACCGACAGGTTCTCTGGAAACACCATATATTTT. As protein: CASSTDRFSGNTIYF.